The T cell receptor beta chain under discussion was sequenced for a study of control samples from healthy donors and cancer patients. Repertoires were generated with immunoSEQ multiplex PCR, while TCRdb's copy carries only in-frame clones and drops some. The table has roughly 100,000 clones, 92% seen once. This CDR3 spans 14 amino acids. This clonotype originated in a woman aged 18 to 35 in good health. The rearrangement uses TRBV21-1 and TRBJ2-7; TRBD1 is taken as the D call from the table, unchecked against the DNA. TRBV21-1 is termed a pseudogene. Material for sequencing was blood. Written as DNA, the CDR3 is TGTGCCAGCAGCTCCCGGGACAGACTCTACGAGCAGTACTTC. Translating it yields CASSSRDRLYEQYF.